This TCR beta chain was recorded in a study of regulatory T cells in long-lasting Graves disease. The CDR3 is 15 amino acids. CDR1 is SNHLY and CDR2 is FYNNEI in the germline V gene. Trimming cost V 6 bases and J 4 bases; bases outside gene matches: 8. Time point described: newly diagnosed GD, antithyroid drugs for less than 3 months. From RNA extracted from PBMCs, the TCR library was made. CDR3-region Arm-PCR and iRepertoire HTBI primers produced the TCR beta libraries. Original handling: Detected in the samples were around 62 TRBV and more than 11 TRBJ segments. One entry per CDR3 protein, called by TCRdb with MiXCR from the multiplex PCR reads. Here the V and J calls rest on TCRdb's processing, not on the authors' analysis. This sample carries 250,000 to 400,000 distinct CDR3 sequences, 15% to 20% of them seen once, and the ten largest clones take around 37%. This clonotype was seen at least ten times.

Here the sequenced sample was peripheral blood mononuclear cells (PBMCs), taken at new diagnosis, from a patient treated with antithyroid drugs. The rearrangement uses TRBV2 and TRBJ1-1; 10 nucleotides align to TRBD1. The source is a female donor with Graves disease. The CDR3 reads CASRLGTGVSTEAFF. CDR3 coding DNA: TGTGCCAGCAGGTTAGGGACAGGGGTTAGCACTGAAGCTTTCTTT.